This T cell receptor beta chain was observed in a study of yellow fever vaccine responses in identical twins. Trimming removed 2 bases from V and 1 base from J, with 11 bases in between. CDR3 length: 14 amino acids. CDR1 and CDR2 from the germline V gene are SQVTM and ANQGSEA. TCRdb itself ran the RT-PCR reads through MiXCR, one entry per CDR3 protein. The data contain around 2,000 distinct CDR3 sequences, 32% of them seen just once; the ten biggest clones take up approximately 6.6%. The genes are TRBV29-1 and TRBJ1-2; tentative D call: TRBD1 (5 bases). The source is a woman under 30 who received the yellow fever vaccine. Sequenced material: T cells from blood (PBMCs), unsorted or a sorted subset (not recorded which), taken before or after yellow fever vaccination (not recorded which). CDR3 in DNA: TGCAGCGTTGAATCCAGGGACTATAACTATGGCTACACCTTC. The encoded protein is CSVESRDYNYGYTF.